Listed below are T cell receptor beta chains from one sample, sequenced in a study of blood T cell repertoires in COVID-19. Sequencing was performed with immunoSEQ multiplex PCR; in TCRdb, only in-frame clones are kept and a portion is missing. This table has tens of thousands of clones, 70% to 90% appearing once. Sequenced input: peripheral blood. The receptors here all came from a man between 60 and 75 years old with COVID-19, enrolled during active disease. The CDR3 runs from the conserved cysteine through the conserved F or W. Each record gives: J gene, V gene, D gene, clone size, CDR3 length, CDR3 DNA, CDR3 protein. A D gene is named only where the DNA matches it firmly. Clone size is given for some rows only: seen once, a few or many times, or a class if the clone is expanded.

TRBJ1-1	TRBV3-1/TRBV3-2	TRBD1	.	14	TGTGCCAGCAGCACTAGAGACAGGGGAACTGAAGCTTTCTTT	CASSTRDRGTEAFF
TRBJ1-2	TRBV5-1	.	.	14	TGCGCCAGCAGCTTGGCTGAGAATAACTATGGCTACACCTTC	CASSLAENNYGYTF
TRBJ2-3	TRBV7-3	.	.	13	TGTGCCAGCAGCCCGCGCAACACAGATACGCAGTATTTT	CASSPRNTDTQYF
TRBJ1-3	TRBV9	.	once	15	TGTGCCAGCAGCTCTGGACAGAGCTCTGGAAACACCATATATTTT	CASSSGQSSGNTIYF
TRBJ1-1	TRBV5-1	TRBD1	.	14	TGCGCCAGCAGCTTGGAACAGGGGGTCACTGAAGCTTTCTTT	CASSLEQGVTEAFF
TRBJ2-1	TRBV11-3	.	.	16	TGTGCCAGCAGCTTAGAAGGTGGGAGCGGCGCCAATGAGCAGTTCTTC	CASSLEGGSGANEQFF
TRBJ2-2	TRBV6-5	TRBD1	.	16	TGTGCCAGCAGTTCTACACAGGGGGCGGCCACCGGGGAGCTGTTTTTT	CASSSTQGAATGELFF
TRBJ1-2	TRBV5-1	TRBD1	.	15	TGCGCCAGCAGCCCGGGACAGGGCGGAAACTATGGCTACACCTTC	CASSPGQGGNYGYTF
TRBJ2-5	TRBV3-1/TRBV3-2	.	.	17	TGTGCCAGCAGCCAATCCATCGCTTGGGGAGAGCAAGAGACCCAGTACTTC	CASSQSIAWGEQETQYF
TRBJ2-5	TRBV30	.	.	13	TGTGCCTGGAGTCTCGGGTCTCAAGAGACCCAGTACTTC	CAWSLGSQETQYF
TRBJ1-1	TRBV18	TRBD1	few	15	TGTGCCAGCTCACCCACGACAGGGGGCATTTTTGAAGCTTTCTTT	CASSPTTGGIFEAFF
TRBJ2-7	TRBV29-1	TRBD2	.	16	TGCAGCGTTGCCGGGACTAGCGGGAGGGCCGATATCGGGCAGTACTTC	CSVAGTSGRADIGQYF
TRBJ1-2	TRBV28	TRBD1	.	19	TGTGCCAGCAGTTTATGGTTTGCCAAAGCGGGACAGGCAAACTATGGCTACACCTTC	CASSLWFAKAGQANYGYTF
TRBJ2-1	TRBV18	.	.	13	TGTGCCAGCTCAGCCGACAGGTTGAATGAGCAGTTCTTC	CASSADRLNEQFF
TRBJ2-7	TRBV6-2/TRBV6-3	TRBD1	.	12	TGTGCCAGCAGCGAGGGACAGACGGAACAGTACTTC	CASSEGQTEQYF
TRBJ2-3	TRBV10-1	TRBD2	once	15	TGCGCCAGCAGTGAGTCCCTCGGGGGGGGAGATACGCAGTATTTT	CASSESLGGGDTQYF
TRBJ2-7	TRBV28	.	.	12	TGTGCCAGCGGGTCGGGATCCGTGGAATCGTACTTC	CASGSGSVESYF
TRBJ1-4	TRBV6-5	.	.	14	TGTGCCAGCAGTTACTCAGGACAAGGCGAAAAACTGTTTTTT	CASSYSGQGEKLFF
TRBJ1-5	TRBV18	.	.	13	TGTGCCAGCTCGATGACAGGCAATCAGCCCCAGCATTTT	CASSMTGNQPQHF
TRBJ2-3	TRBV19	.	.	15	TGTGCCAGTATGGAGGCGGCCATTAGCACAGATACGCAGTATTTT	CASMEAAISTDTQYF
TRBJ1-6	TRBV7-3	TRBD1	.	15	TGTGCCAGCAGCTCAGGACAGGGATGGGATTCACCCCTCCACTTT	CASSSGQGWDSPLHF
TRBJ1-6	TRBV9	.	.	14	TGTGCCAGCAGCGCCGGACTCTATAATTCACCCCTCCACTTT	CASSAGLYNSPLHF
TRBJ1-1	TRBV7-3	.	once	15	TGTGCCAGCAGCTTAAATGGGGGCGGGAACACTGAAGCTTTCTTT	CASSLNGGGNTEAFF
TRBJ1-5	TRBV6-5	TRBD1	.	15	TGTGCCAGCAGTCCTGGACAGGACTTTACTCAGCCCCAGCATTTT	CASSPGQDFTQPQHF
TRBJ2-7	TRBV25-1	.	.	13	TGTGCCAGCAGTGACAGGTTCTACTACGAGCAGTACTTC	CASSDRFYYEQYF
TRBJ2-2	TRBV5-1	.	.	14	TGCGCCAGCAGCTTGGAAGTTTCCAGCGGGGAGCTGTTTTTT	CASSLEVSSGELFF
TRBJ1-1	TRBV3-1/TRBV3-2	.	.	13	TGTGCCAGCAGCCAAGAGGCCCCCAGGGGTGCTTTCTTT	CASSQEAPRGAFF
TRBJ2-1	TRBV2	.	.	14	TGTGCCAGCAGTGTTGGGAGCTCCTACAATGAGCAGTTCTTC	CASSVGSSYNEQFF